Below are 18 T cell receptor beta chains sequenced from a single sample in a study of blood T cell repertoires in COVID-19. Measured with immunoSEQ multiplex PCR; TCRdb has only the in-frame clones, and not every one. The top ten clones hold 2.8% of a sample with some 270,000 clones, around 93% of them seen once. The source material was PBMCs or T cells enriched from blood (not recorded which). The receptor set was obtained from a middle-aged man who had been exposed to COVID-19.

The chain couples TRBV7-9 to TRBJ2-1, with 12 bases matching TRBD2. Trimming cost V 5 bases and J 4 bases; bases outside gene matches: 3. Germline CDR1 and CDR2: SEHNR and FQNEAQ (reference sequence). This CDR3 region has 15 residues. Here the CDR3 DNA reads TGTGCCAGCAGCATGACTAGCGGGGGATACAATGAGCAGTTCTTC. It is translated as CASSMTSGGYNEQFF.

The chain joins TRBV4-1 to TRBJ1-1; TRBD1 matches at 7 bases. Germline lookup yields CDR1 MGHRA and CDR2 YSYEKL. The CDR3 totals 15 residues. With V trimmed by 3 bases and J by 4 bases, 8 bases remained unmatched. CDR3 region: CASSHAGQAPTEAFF. The CDR3, as DNA: TGCGCCAGCAGCCACGCCGGACAGGCCCCCACTGAAGCTTTCTTT.

The V gene is TRBV2, the J gene TRBJ1-2; 7 positions match TRBD1. Germline V lookup: CDR1 SNHLY, CDR2 FYNNEI. This CDR3 region has 16 residues. After removal of 5 bases from V and 3 bases from J, the junction contained 12 bases not matched to a gene. CDR3 coding DNA: TGTGCCAGCAGTCGACAGGGTTCGGAAAGGGACTATGGCTACACCTTC. It translates to CASSRQGSERDYGYTF.

V gene TRBV28 combines with J gene TRBJ1-3; weak D call: TRBD1 (5 bases). CDR1 and CDR2 (germline): MDHEN, SYDVKM. The CDR3 contains 13 residues. The V and J ends lost 5 bases and 2 bases respectively, with 7 bases between them. The CDR3 DNA follows: TGTGCCAGCAGTCGGGGGGCTGGAAACACCATATATTTT. Residues: CASSRGAGNTIYF.

This chain connects TRBV25-1 to TRBJ2-7; the D gene is possibly TRBD2 (5 bases). The CDR3 totals 12 residues. Germline CDR1 and CDR2: MGHDK and SYGVNS. Between the trimmed V and J ends, which lost 5 bases and 0 bases, there was a span of 5 bases. The chain's CDR3 is CASSLASYEQYF. The CDR3 DNA reads as TGTGCCAGCAGTCTAGCCTCCTACGAGCAGTACTTC.

V is TRBV28 and J is TRBJ1-1; TRBD1 might be the D (5 bases). This CDR3 region has 13 residues. Trimming cost V 7 bases and J 5 bases, with 14 bases left between them. Germline-derived CDR1 and CDR2 are MDHEN and SYDVKM. The CDR3 sequence is CASTGGVLTEAFF. CDR3 nucleotides: TGTGCCAGCACGGGGGGGGTGCTGACTGAAGCTTTCTTT.

V is TRBV21-1 and J is TRBJ2-3; the table's D call, TRBD1, was not checked against the DNA. TRBV21-1 is listed as a pseudogene. This CDR3 is built from 15 residues. CDR3 in amino acids: CASSTWDRSTDTQYF. DNA for the CDR3: TGTGCCAGCAGCACCTGGGACAGAAGCACAGATACGCAGTATTTT.

The rearrangement links TRBV11-3 to TRBJ1-1, with D maybe TRBD1 (6 bases). Between the trimmed V and J ends, which lost 5 bases and 3 bases, there was a span of 13 bases. This CDR3 is 14 amino acids long. Germline V lookup: CDR1 SGHNT, CDR2 YENEEA. The CDR3 DNA reads TGTGCCAGCAGCCCTACAGGGTGGTACACTGAAGCTTTCTTT. It encodes CASSPTGWYTEAFF. Based on the CDR3 plus reference TRBV11-3 and TRBJ1-1, the full variable domain is EAGVVQSPRYKIIEKKQPVAFWCNPISGHNTLYWYLQNLGQGPELLIRYENEEAVDDSQLPKDRFSAERLKGVDSTLKIQPAELGDSAVYLCASSPTGWYTEAFFGQGTRLTVV.

The chain couples TRBV11-2 to TRBJ1-2, with D maybe TRBD1 (5 bases). Germline lookup yields CDR1 SGHAT and CDR2 FQNNGV. This CDR3 spans 17 amino acids. V was cut by 2 bases and J by 3 bases, with 19 bases left in between. The CDR3 loop reads CASSLLRLPGSHYGYTF. The CDR3 nucleotides read TGTGCCAGCAGCTTATTGCGTTTGCCAGGGTCACACTATGGCTACACCTTC.

The rearrangement joins TRBV5-1 to TRBJ2-5; 8 nucleotides line up with TRBD2. Trimming took 0 bases from V and 4 from J; bases not matched to a gene: 11. There are 17 residues in the CDR3. Germline V gene lookup returns CDR1 SGHRS and CDR2 YFSETQ. The CDR3 loop is CASSLALASGRGETQYF. CDR3 sequence (DNA): TGCGCCAGCAGCTTGGCACTGGCTAGCGGGCGAGGAGAGACCCAGTACTTC.

This clone was observed a single time. This chain uses TRBV10-2 with TRBJ1-5; D remains unclear. With 3 bases removed from V and 6 bases from J, the gap between germline ends came to 9 bases. The CDR3 extends over 13 amino acids. The germline V gene has CDR1 WSHSY and CDR2 SAAADI. CDR3 in DNA: TGCGCCAGCAGTGACGGACTGGGTCAGCCCCAGCATTTT. Amino acids: CASSDGLGQPQHF.

This clone was found a few times. The gene calls are TRBV11-2 and TRBJ2-1; a possible D gene is TRBD2 (6 bases). The CDR3 is 13 amino acids. Germline-derived CDR1 and CDR2 are SGHAT and FQNNGV. V gave up 8 bases and J gave up 5 bases, with 13 bases separating them. For the CDR3, the DNA is TGTGCCAGCCGCCAGCGGGCACACAATGAGCAGTTCTTC. It specifies CASRQRAHNEQFF.

The gene calls are TRBV28 and TRBJ1-1; D remains unclear. The length of the CDR3 is 14 residues. CDR1 and CDR2 from the germline V gene are MDHEN and SYDVKM. Trimming took off 7 bases at V and 1 base at J, with 13 bases between the two ends. The CDR3 here is CASKISGRNTEAFF. As DNA, the CDR3 is TGTGCCAGCAAGATCAGCGGAAGGAACACTGAAGCTTTCTTT.

The V call is TRBV4-1, the J call TRBJ1-2; D is uncertain. CDR3 length: 13 amino acids. V lost 1 base, J lost 7 bases, and 10 bases lay in between. The germline CDR1 and CDR2 sequences are MGHRA and YSYEKL. The CDR3 DNA is TGCGCCAGCAGCCAAGTAAGCCGAGGTGGCTACACCTTC. It encodes CASSQVSRGGYTF.

This clone appeared a few times. The V gene is TRBV2, the J gene TRBJ1-6, with D possibly being TRBD1 (6 bases). The germline CDR1 and CDR2 sequences are SNHLY and FYNNEI. The CDR3 runs to 18 residues. The V and J ends lost 2 bases and 0 bases respectively, with 14 bases between them. In DNA, the CDR3 is TGTGCCAGCAGTGAAAGGCGAGGGGGAAGCTCCTATAATTCACCCCTCCACTTT. Its protein product is CASSERRGGSSYNSPLHF.

V and J are TRBV28 and TRBJ2-2, with D possibly TRBD1 on 5 matching bases. Germline V gene lookup returns CDR1 MDHEN and CDR2 SYDVKM. The CDR3 runs 13 residues. Trimming took 8 bases from V and 0 from J, leaving 7 bases between them. DNA for the CDR3: TGTGCCAGCCTACAGGCGAACACCGGGGAGCTGTTTTTT. Translating it yields CASLQANTGELFF. Looking up the rest from reference TRBV28 and TRBJ2-2 gives the full variable domain: DVKVTQSSRYLVKRTGEKVFLECVQDMDHENMFWYRQDPGLGLRLIYFSYDVKMKEKGDIPEGYSVSREKKERFSLILESASTNQTSMYLCASLQANTGELFFGEGSRLTVL.

This chain links TRBV7-2 with TRBJ2-2; D uncertain. V was trimmed by 2 bases and J by 1 base, leaving 2 bases between them. The germline gives CDR1 SGHTA, CDR2 FQGNSA. The CDR3 is 13 amino acids. The CDR3 region is CASSLLNTGELFF. CDR3 bases: TGTGCCAGCAGCTTACTGAACACCGGGGAGCTGTTTTTT.

The chain couples TRBV5-1 to TRBJ2-1; weak D call: TRBD1 (5 bases). The CDR3 loop spans 15 amino acids. Trimming cost V 0 bases and J 2 bases, with 9 bases left between them. Per germline, CDR1 SGHRS and CDR2 YFSETQ. CDR3 amino acids: CASSLATGTYNEQFF. CDR3 DNA sequence: TGCGCCAGCAGCTTGGCCACAGGAACCTACAATGAGCAGTTCTTC.